Presented here are 13 T cell receptor beta chains from one specimen sequenced in a study of blood T cells in healthy people across ages. Sample-barcoded 5' priming and a J-beta primer mix drove a second PCR of about 7 to 11 cycles. MiXCR, applied by TCRdb to the 5' RACE reads, yields one record per CDR3 protein. The sample lists approximately 1,000,000 distinct CDR3 sequences, more than 35% occurring once. The sequenced sample consisted of blood. These receptors were taken from a woman in her sixties in good health.

This clonotype was counted once. This rearrangement joins TRBV2 to TRBJ2-7, with a weak D call TRBD2 (6 bases). V lost 6 bases and J 2 bases, leaving 14 bases between the germline ends. Germline V lookup: CDR1 SNHLY, CDR2 FYNNEI. CDR3 length: 14 amino acids. CDR3 bases: TGTGCCAGCAGCCCCTTGGGGGGAGCCTACGAGCAGTACTTC. Translating gives CASSPLGGAYEQYF.

This clonotype was detected ten times or more. This rearrangement joins TRBV7-3 to TRBJ2-1, with D perhaps TRBD2 (6 bases). The CDR3 runs 16 residues. Germline V lookup: CDR1 SGHTA, CDR2 FQGTGA. V lost 2 bases and J 0 bases, leaving 11 bases between the germline ends. The CDR3, as DNA: TGTGCCAGCAGCTTAGTGGCCGGGGGCTCCTACAATGAGCAGTTCTTC. Translating it yields CASSLVAGGSYNEQFF.

A word on this clonotype: Its ends do not fully match the called genes, so a read error is possible. The chain couples TRBV3-1 to TRBJ2-1; no definite D call. Germline V gives CDR1 LGHDT, CDR2 YNNKEL (reference sequence). This CDR3 has 11 residues. CDR3 coding DNA: TGTGCCTGCAGCCGGACCGACGAGCAGTTCTTC. Translation gives CACSRTDEQFF.

The rearrangement uses TRBV15 and TRBJ1-2; TRBD1 might be the D (5 bases). The CDR3 loop spans 13 amino acids. The germline V gene encodes CDR1 LNHNV and CDR2 YYDKDF (reference sequence). The V gene lost 0 bases and the J gene lost 4 bases, with 6 bases spanning the gap. CDR3 nucleotide sequence: TGTGCCACCAGCAGAGAAGACAGCTATGGCTACACCTTC. Translating it yields CATSREDSYGYTF. The whole variable domain, remainder taken from reference TRBV15 and TRBJ1-2, is DAMVIQNPRYQVTQFGKPVTLSCSQTLNHNVMYWYQQKSSQAPKLLFHYYDKDFNNEADTPDNFQSRRPNTSFCFLDIRSPGLGDTAMYLCATSREDSYGYTFGSGTRLTVV.

This clonotype was seen only a few times. The V call is TRBV11-2, the J call TRBJ1-2, with 7 bases that match TRBD1. Germline trimming cut 4 bases from V and 1 base from J; bases unmatched to any gene: 6. Germline-derived CDR1 and CDR2 are SGHAT and FQNNGV. The CDR3 totals 15 residues. CDR3 residues: CASSSPTGLNYGYTF. CDR3 in DNA: TGTGCCAGCAGCTCCCCGACAGGGCTTAACTATGGCTACACCTTC.

On this clonotype itself: One junction end disagrees with the germline gene, perhaps due to a read error. V usage is TRBV12-3 or TRBV12-4 and J usage is TRBJ1-5; 9 positions match TRBD1. The CDR3 has 16 amino acids. The CDR3 DNA sequence: TGTACCAGCAGTTTTGAGGCGGGACAGGGTAATCAGCCCCAGCATTTT. Translated, it gives CTSSFEAGQGNQPQHF.

This clonotype was seen more than once but under ten times. The V and J genes are TRBV12-3 or TRBV12-4 and TRBJ2-3; 9 nucleotides match TRBD1. V lost 8 bases and J lost 3; bases outside the gene matches: 9. The CDR3 has 15 amino acids. The chain's CDR3 is CASSVTGGITDTQYF. The CDR3 DNA sequence: TGTGCCAGCTCCGTAACAGGGGGCATTACAGATACGCAGTATTTT.

This clonotype appeared a few times. The chain employs TRBV27 and TRBJ2-1; D might be TRBD1 or TRBD2, each matching 5 bases. The CDR3 has 16 residues. The germline V and J ends were trimmed by 2 bases and 1 base, with 12 bases remaining between them. The germline V gene has CDR1 MNHEY and CDR2 SMNVEV (reference sequence). The CDR3 DNA reads TGTGCCAGCAGTTTAGCCCCCGGGACGTCCTACAATGAGCAGTTCTTC. This codes for CASSLAPGTSYNEQFF.

The chain links TRBV20-1 to TRBJ2-4; 7 bases are a match to TRBD2. The assigned J gene may be wrong: the sequence end matches TRBJ2-7 better. The CDR3 contains 13 residues. Germline-derived CDR1 and CDR2 are DFQATT and SNEGSKA (reference sequence). The CDR3 loop is CSARDYHTYEQYF. The CDR3 DNA is TGCAGTGCAAGGGACTATCACACCTACGAGCAGTACTTC.

This clonotype was seen many times. The genes are TRBV7-9 and TRBJ2-3; D is perhaps TRBD2 (6 bases). This CDR3 has 14 residues. CDR1 is SEHNR and CDR2 is FQNEAQ in the germline V gene (reference sequence). The V gene lost 1 base and the J gene lost 5 bases, with 10 bases spanning the gap. The CDR3: CASSLGEAKDTQYF. CDR3 bases: TGTGCCAGCAGCTTAGGGGAGGCAAAAGATACGCAGTATTTT.

The chain is built from TRBV3-1 and TRBJ2-3, with 8 positions matching TRBD2. V lost 0 bases and J lost 0; bases outside the gene matches: 5. CDR1 LGHDT and CDR2 YNNKEL come from the germline V gene (reference sequence). The CDR3 length is 17 residues. The CDR3 is CASSQEIAGPSTDTQYF. The CDR3, as DNA: TGTGCCAGCAGCCAAGAAATAGCGGGACCTAGCACAGATACGCAGTATTTT.

This clonotype has just a few counts. The V call is TRBV29-1, the J call TRBJ2-7; a weak D match, TRBD1 (6 bases). CDR1 is SQVTM, CDR2 ANQGSEA, per germline. V was trimmed by 4 bases and J by 1 base, leaving 14 bases between them. The CDR3 loop spans 14 amino acids. The CDR3 region has the DNA TGCAGCGTTGCAGGGGTTTGGGGATCCTACGAGCAGTACTTC. The encoded protein is CSVAGVWGSYEQYF.

In this sample, this clonotype turned up a few times. The genes are TRBV20-1 and TRBJ2-5; 8 positions match TRBD2. The CDR3 sequence is 12 residues long. V gave up 6 bases and J gave up 4 bases; unmatched junction bases: 4. Germline lookup yields CDR1 DFQATT and CDR2 SNEGSKA (reference sequence). CDR3 region: CSAAGAIETQYF. DNA for the CDR3: TGCAGTGCAGCGGGAGCCATAGAGACCCAGTACTTC.